The 4 T cell receptor beta chains in this list originate from one sample, sequenced in a study of response to subunit inactivated influenza vaccine. TCRdb recomputed calls from the RT-PCR reads with MiXCR, one row per CDR3 protein. In the table there are 400,000 to 550,000 distinct CDR3 sequences, about 25% of which are singletons. Source: CD4+ T cells sorted from PBMCs, taken roughly 5 days after vaccination. The receptor set was obtained from a man aged 50 to 60 who received an inactivated influenza vaccine.

This clonotype was found a few times. The chain joins TRBV29-1 to TRBJ1-2, with no clear D. Germline V lookup: CDR1 SQVTM, CDR2 ANQGSEA. The length of the CDR3 is 12 residues. The V end was cut by 3 bases, the J end by 5 bases, with 10 bases between. The CDR3 spells CSVDMVGYGYTF. CDR3 DNA sequence: TGCAGCGTTGACATGGTGGGGTATGGCTACACCTTC.

This clonotype was observed a handful of times. V usage is TRBV29-1 and J usage is TRBJ2-2; D possibly corresponds to TRBD2 (6 bases). V shed 3 bases and J shed 1 base, with 9 bases lying between them. The V gene's germline CDR1 is SQVTM and CDR2 ANQGSEA. The CDR3 is 14 residues long. The CDR3 nucleotides are TGCAGCGTTGATAGTAGCGGGAACACCGGGGAGCTGTTTTTT. Translation: CSVDSSGNTGELFF.

The chain has TRBV7-2 and TRBJ1-6; 8 bases are a match to TRBD1. The ends lost 4 bases at V and 14 bases at J; junction bases unmatched: 1. The CDR3 spans 11 residues. Germline V gene sequence: CDR1 SGHTA, CDR2 FQGNSA. CDR3 sequence: CASSSDRALHF. CDR3 sequence (DNA): TGTGCCAGCAGCTCGGACAGGGCCCTCCACTTT.

This chain links TRBV4-2 with TRBJ2-7, with D perhaps TRBD1 (6 bases). The CDR3 extends over 17 amino acids. Trimming removed 0 bases at V and 0 bases at J, with 15 bases between. The germline V gene has CDR1 LGHNA and CDR2 YNFKEQ. The CDR3 bases are TGTGCCAGCAGCCAAGATCCAGGGGCGGATAGCTCCTACGAGCAGTACTTC. Protein product: CASSQDPGADSSYEQYF.